One sample yielded the 11 T cell receptor beta chains listed below, sequenced in a study of blood T cell repertoires in COVID-19. Only in-frame clones appear in the TCRdb table, and some are missing; sequencing was by immunoSEQ multiplex PCR. The sample includes about 190,000 clones, roughly nine tenths of them seen just once. The sequencing sample was made of peripheral blood. Receptors were obtained from a man aged 70-80 years with active or convalescent COVID-19.

Many counts were recorded for this clone. The chain employs TRBV7-9 and TRBJ2-5; D possibly corresponds to TRBD1 (6 bases). The CDR3 is 12 residues long. The V end lost 11 bases, the J end lost 2 bases, and 12 bases lay between the germline ends. Germline values: CDR1 SEHNR, CDR2 FQNEAQ (reference sequence). This CDR3 reads CAEVDSQETQYF. CDR3 nucleotide sequence: TGTGCCGAGGTGGACAGTCAAGAGACCCAGTACTTC.

V usage is TRBV2 and J usage is TRBJ2-1, with 12 bases identical to TRBD2. In germline, CDR1 is SNHLY, CDR2 FYNNEI. The junction had 3 bases not matched to a gene; V was cut back by 5 bases and J by 7 bases. This CDR3 spans 14 amino acids. Here the CDR3 reads CASSLAGGGNEQFF. For the CDR3, the DNA is TGTGCCAGCAGTCTAGCGGGAGGGGGTAATGAGCAGTTCTTC.

The rearrangement uses TRBV30 and TRBJ1-4, with D uncertain. From germline, CDR1 is GTSNPN and CDR2 SVGIG (reference sequence). V shed 2 bases and J shed 8 bases, with 3 bases lying between them. This CDR3 has 10 residues. CDR3 DNA: TGTGCCTGGAGTCGGGAAAAACTGTTTTTT. This codes for CAWSREKLFF.

The chain carries TRBV2 and TRBJ1-3, with a possible D match to TRBD1 (6 bases). The CDR3 runs 14 residues. Per the germline V gene, CDR1 is SNHLY and CDR2 is FYNNEI. The V end was cut by 7 bases, the J end by 0 bases, with 10 bases between. CDR3 nucleotide sequence: TGTGCCAGCACTGGGGGCTACTCTGGAAACACCATATATTTT. Its protein product is CASTGGYSGNTIYF.

This rearrangement joins TRBV4-3 to TRBJ2-3; TRBD2 matches 13 bases. This CDR3 is 19 amino acids long. Germline CDR1 LGHNA, CDR2 YSLEER. V was pared by 3 bases and J by 3 bases, with 12 bases of the junction left unmatched. CDR3 in DNA: TGCGCCAGCAGCCACGGACTAGCGGGGGCTGGGGTTTGGACAGATACGCAGTATTTT. It codes for CASSHGLAGAGVWTDTQYF.

The chain recombines TRBV20-1 with TRBJ1-5, with a tentative D call TRBD1 (6 bases). In germline, CDR1 is DFQATT, CDR2 SNEGSKA (reference sequence). Trimming pared 3 bases from V and 9 bases from J, leaving 21 bases between. The CDR3 has 15 amino acids. CDR3 loop: CSASYRDTSRRPQHF. The CDR3 DNA reads TGCAGTGCTAGTTACCGGGACACTTCACGACGGCCCCAGCATTTT.

The CDR3 sequence: CASSLVPGGSSYNEQFF. The CDR3 DNA is TGTGCCAGCAGCTTAGTTCCCGGGGGGAGCTCCTACAATGAGCAGTTCTTC. This chain uses TRBV11-2 with TRBJ2-1; TRBD2 matches 7 bases. In germline, CDR1 is SGHAT, CDR2 FQNNGV. Germline trimming cut 1 base from V and 0 bases from J; bases unmatched to any gene: 6. The CDR3 is 17 residues long.

To note about this clone: The same CDR3 is also encoded by other DNA sequences in this sample. The chain links TRBV30 to TRBJ1-6, with D tentatively TRBD1 (5 bases). The CDR3 is 13 residues long. Germline V gene data show CDR1 as GTSNPN and CDR2 as SVGIG (reference sequence). Trimming took off 1 base at V and 7 bases at J, with 8 bases between the two ends. This CDR3 reads CAWSGGGNSPLHF. The CDR3 DNA is TGTGCCTGGAGTGGCGGGGGGAATTCACCCCTCCACTTT.

This clone was counted a few times. The chain recombines TRBV6-6 with TRBJ1-1, with 9 bases fitting TRBD1. This CDR3 contains 14 residues. Trimming at V came to 5 bases and at J to 1 base, leaving 2 bases not matched to a gene. The germline V gene has CDR1 MNHNY and CDR2 SVGAGI (reference sequence). The CDR3 region is CASSKTGGNTEAFF. CDR3 coding DNA: TGTGCCAGCAGTAAGACAGGGGGGAACACTGAAGCTTTCTTT.

V and J are TRBV19 and TRBJ1-5; D not certain. CDR3 length: 18 amino acids. V lost 3 bases, J lost 0 bases, and 18 bases lay in between. Germline CDR1 and CDR2: LNHDA and SQIVND (reference sequence). This chain's CDR3 is CASSIPLSRLTSNQPQHF. The CDR3 DNA sequence: TGTGCCAGTAGTATCCCCCTCTCCCGACTGACTAGCAATCAGCCCCAGCATTTT.

The chain is built from TRBV18 and TRBJ1-1, with no clear D. The CDR3 is made up of 15 amino acids. V lost 5 bases and J lost 4, with 17 bases in between. Germline CDR1 and CDR2: KGHSH and LQKENI. CDR3: CASSELRGVITEAFF. The CDR3 DNA reads as TGTGCCAGCTCAGAGTTACGGGGAGTGATCACTGAAGCTTTCTTT.